The 26 T cell receptor beta chains listed next were all sequenced from one sample in a study of prognosis after radiotherapy for stage I lung cancer. Multiplex PCR, run in two rounds, amplified TCR beta CDR3 from genomic DNA. Specific primers for each TRBV and TRBJ gene were what first-round PCR used. Each CDR3 protein gets one entry after TCRdb re-called the multiplex PCR reads with MiXCR. The repertoire holds more than 30,000 distinct CDR3 sequences, with 42% as singletons. The sequences come from PBMCs, collected before or after stereotactic body radiation therapy (not recorded which). The origin of the receptors is a donor over 45 with non-small cell lung cancer.

The V gene is TRBV7-9, the J gene TRBJ2-5; 12 nucleotides agree with TRBD2. This CDR3 is built from 16 residues. The V and J ends lost 5 bases and 5 bases, in that order; junction bases with no gene match: 9. Germline assignment: CDR1 SEHNR and CDR2 FQNEAQ (reference sequence). CDR3 protein: CASSALTSGSGETQYF. The CDR3 DNA is TGTGCCAGCAGCGCACTGACTAGCGGGAGCGGGGAGACCCAGTACTTC.

This clonotype was recorded a few times. A read error is possible here, since a much larger clone lies one base away. The rearrangement joins TRBV7-8 to TRBJ2-7; D perhaps matches TRBD1 (5 bases). CDR3 size: 13 residues. Trimming removed 4 bases from V and 4 bases from J, with 11 bases in between. Germline CDR1 and CDR2: SGHVS and FQNEAQ. The DNA for the CDR3 is TGTGCCAGCAGCTACGGACATGGGTACGAGCAGTACTTC. It specifies CASSYGHGYEQYF.

This clonotype has ten or more counts. The rearrangement uses TRBV18 and TRBJ2-2, with D possibly TRBD1 on 5 matching bases. The CDR3 spans 16 residues. CDR1 and CDR2 (germline): KGHSH, LQKENI. V was shortened by 0 bases and J by 4 bases, with 12 bases between the two germline ends. This CDR3 is CASSPPLGASTGELFF. DNA for the CDR3: TGTGCCAGCTCACCACCGTTAGGGGCGAGCACCGGGGAGCTGTTTTTT.

In its sample, this clonotype was seen many times. The rearrangement joins TRBV5-5 to TRBJ1-3, with a tentative D call TRBD1 (6 bases). The V and J ends lost 4 bases and 3 bases respectively, with 14 bases between them. Germline loops: CDR1 SGHKS, CDR2 YYEKEE (reference sequence). The CDR3 length is 15 residues. CDR3 coding DNA: TGTGCCAGCAGCAAGTCCCGGGACAATGGAAACACCATATATTTT. It translates to CASSKSRDNGNTIYF.

The table lists this clonotype with many counts. The J gene is TRBJ1-1, the V gene TRBV4-2, with 7 bases fitting TRBD1. The J segment lost 10 bases and the V segment lost 4 bases, leaving 9 bases of the junction unmatched. The CDR3 is made up of 13 amino acids. The germline V gene has CDR1 LGHNA and CDR2 YNFKEQ. CDR3 protein: CASSPTGEGAAFF. CDR3 DNA sequence: TGTGCCAGCAGCCCCACCGGGGAGGGGGCAGCTTTCTTT.

This clonotype rates as medium-sized. The V and J genes are TRBV6-1 and TRBJ2-7; the match to TRBD1 covers 7 bases. Germline V lookup: CDR1 MNHNS, CDR2 SASEGT. Losses at the gene ends were 6 bases for V and 2 bases for J; bases not matched to a gene: 10. This CDR3 region has 15 residues. The CDR3 loop is CASSHDRALTYEQYF. The CDR3 DNA reads TGTGCCAGCAGCCACGACAGGGCCCTAACCTACGAGCAGTACTTC.

Note on this clonotype: A much more abundant neighbour one base away suggests this may be a read error. The J gene is TRBJ2-7, the V gene TRBV9; possibly TRBD2 for D (6 bases). Trimming took off 4 bases at V and 6 bases at J, with 20 bases between the two ends. Germline assignment: CDR1 SGDLS and CDR2 YYNGEE. The CDR3 spans 15 residues. CDR3 in DNA: TGTGCCAGCAGCTCTCCCATCGGGGGTGTGGCCGAGCAGTACTTC. It specifies CASSSPIGGVAEQYF.

This clonotype was seen a few times. The gene calls are TRBV29-1 and TRBJ1-1, with TRBD1 matching 8 bases. From germline, CDR1 is SQVTM and CDR2 ANQGSEA. CDR3 length: 14 amino acids. V was clipped by 4 bases and J by 1 base; unmatched bases: 5. CDR3 in amino acids: CSVGTGGGNTEAFF. The DNA of the CDR3 is TGCAGCGTTGGAACAGGGGGGGGGAACACTGAAGCTTTCTTT. Using reference TRBV29-1 and TRBJ1-1 for the parts outside the CDR3, the full variable domain is SAVISQKPSRDICQRGTSLTIQCQVDSQVTMMFWYRQQPGQSLTLIATANQGSEATYESGFVIDKFPISRPNLTFSTLTVSNMSPEDSSIYLCSVGTGGGNTEAFFGQGTRLTVV.

The rearrangement uses TRBV20-1 and TRBJ2-7, with TRBD2 matching over 11 bases. After removal of 8 bases from V and 6 bases from J, the junction contained 6 bases not matched to a gene. CDR1 is DFQATT and CDR2 is SNEGSKA in the germline V gene (reference sequence). CDR3 length: 12 amino acids. CDR3 protein: CSLLAGEAEQYF. CDR3 coding DNA: TGCAGTTTACTAGCGGGAGAAGCCGAGCAGTACTTC.

This clonotype has ten or more counts. This chain connects TRBV5-4 to TRBJ1-2, with TRBD1 matching over 8 bases. The CDR3 length is 12 residues. The J segment lost 8 bases and the V segment lost 2 bases, leaving 2 bases of the junction unmatched. Per the germline V gene, CDR1 is SGHNT and CDR2 is YYREEE (reference sequence). The CDR3 spells CASSFDRGGYTF. The CDR3 DNA is TGTGCCAGCAGCTTCGACAGGGGCGGCTACACCTTC.

This clonotype was counted between two and nine times. This chain links TRBV28 with TRBJ2-6, with TRBD1 as a possible D gene (6 bases). This CDR3 comprises 17 residues. The germline CDR1 and CDR2 sequences are MDHEN and SYDVKM. Trimming cost V 4 bases and J 0 bases, with 13 bases left between them. The CDR3 bases are TGTGCCAGCAGTTGGGGGCTAGGGGCCTCTGGGGCCAACGTCCTGACTTTC. Its translation is CASSWGLGASGANVLTF.

A few counts support this clonotype. Just one base apart from a much larger clone, this may be a read error. This chain joins TRBV20-1 and TRBJ2-1; 12 bases match TRBD2. Trimming at V came to 1 base and at J to 2 bases, leaving 6 bases not matched to a gene. The CDR3 covers 17 residues. Germline loops: CDR1 DFQATT, CDR2 SNEGSKA (reference sequence). As DNA, the CDR3 is TGCAGTGCTAGAGGCCTAGCGGGAGGGGGGGCCTACAATGAGCAGTTCTTC. Translating it yields CSARGLAGGGAYNEQFF.

This clonotype was seen a few times. A far larger clone is just one base off, so this is likely a read error. This chain uses TRBV6-5 with TRBJ2-1; maybe TRBD1 (6 bases). Germline V gives CDR1 MNHEY, CDR2 SVGAGI. This CDR3 contains 15 residues. Trimming took 2 bases from V and 2 from J, leaving 10 bases between them. The CDR3 region is CASSYQTGAYNEQFF. The CDR3 bases are TGTGCCAGCAGTTACCAGACAGGAGCCTACAATGAGCAGTTCTTC.

The chain employs TRBV20-1 and TRBJ2-5; possibly TRBD1 for D (5 bases). Between the trimmed V and J ends, which lost 2 bases and 4 bases, there was a span of 11 bases. This CDR3 comprises 13 residues. CDR1 is DFQATT and CDR2 is SNEGSKA in the germline V gene (reference sequence). For the CDR3, the DNA is TGCAGTGCTAGAACAACAGGTCTAGAGACCCAGTACTTC. This codes for CSARTTGLETQYF.

This clonotype was detected ten times or more. V and J are TRBV5-1 and TRBJ2-7, with D possibly TRBD1 on 6 matching bases. The CDR3 length is 11 residues. The V and J ends lost 4 bases and 7 bases respectively, with 9 bases between them. Looked up from germline, CDR1 is SGHRS and CDR2 is YFSETQ. The CDR3 region is CASSTGQEQYF. Written as DNA, the CDR3 is TGCGCCAGCAGCACCGGACAGGAGCAGTACTTC.

The V call is TRBV28, the J call TRBJ2-7; maybe TRBD2 (7 bases). V dropped 7 bases and J dropped 5 bases, with 21 bases sitting between them. There are 15 residues in the CDR3. Germline lookup yields CDR1 MDHEN and CDR2 SYDVKM. The CDR3 loop is CASNDAGDTENEQYF. The CDR3 nucleotides read TGTGCCAGCAATGATGCGGGGGACACTGAAAACGAGCAGTACTTC.

This clonotype came up many times. V usage is TRBV28 and J usage is TRBJ1-1; possibly TRBD1 for D (6 bases). The V end was cut by 5 bases, the J end by 11 bases, with 21 bases between. The CDR3 runs 14 residues. Germline lookup yields CDR1 MDHEN and CDR2 SYDVKM. For the CDR3, the DNA is TGTGCCAGCAGTCCCTCCTTGGGGGCGCGCGTTGCTTTCTTT. Translating gives CASSPSLGARVAFF.

V usage is TRBV30 and J usage is TRBJ1-1; D unclear. The CDR3 is 11 residues long. CDR1 GTSNPN and CDR2 SVGIG come from the germline V gene (reference sequence). The V and J ends lost 4 bases and 1 base respectively, with 4 bases between them. CDR3 in amino acids: CAWNWNTEAFF. CDR3 coding DNA: TGTGCCTGGAATTGGAACACTGAAGCTTTCTTT.

V gene TRBV24-1 combines with J gene TRBJ2-1; D not resolved. Germline values: CDR1 KGHDR, CDR2 SFDVKD. The CDR3 loop spans 13 amino acids. Trimming took 5 bases from V and 2 from J, leaving 6 bases between them. For the CDR3, the DNA is TGTGCCACCAGTGCGAGTGCCTACAATGAGCAGTTCTTC. It translates to CATSASAYNEQFF.

The chain employs TRBV7-3 and TRBJ2-1; 9 positions match TRBD2. Germline V CDR1 and CDR2: SGHTA, FQGTGA. The length of the CDR3 is 15 residues. V shed 5 bases, J shed 6 bases, and the junction held 8 bases outside the gene matches. CDR3: CASSPGLAGVNEQFF. Here the CDR3 DNA reads TGTGCCAGCAGCCCCGGGTTAGCGGGGGTCAATGAGCAGTTCTTC.

Worth noting for this clonotype: A much larger clone lies one base from this, so it may be a read error. This likely comes from a read error, as the CDR3 has no conserved phenylalanine or tryptophan at its end. The rearrangement links TRBV6-2 or TRBV6-3 to TRBJ2-2; D remains unclear. Trimming cost V 0 bases and J 0 bases, with 11 bases left between them. CDR3 size: 17 residues. Germline loops: CDR1 MNHEY, CDR2 SVGEGT. The CDR3 spells CASSYSSTAANTGELFC. The DNA for the CDR3 is TGTGCCAGCAGTTACTCGAGTACTGCAGCGAACACCGGGGAGCTGTTTTGT.

This clonotype was seen many times. The rearrangement joins TRBV2 to TRBJ2-1; 8 bases fit TRBD2. CDR3 length: 15 residues. V lost 2 bases, J lost 6 bases, and 6 bases stayed unmatched. CDR1 SNHLY and CDR2 FYNNEI come from the germline V gene. CDR3 region: CASSERLLAGNEQFF. In DNA form, the CDR3 reads TGTGCCAGCAGTGAAAGGCTTCTAGCGGGCAATGAGCAGTTCTTC.

The J gene is TRBJ1-1, the V gene TRBV11-2; D is ambiguous. CDR3 length: 15 residues. Germline V gene sequence: CDR1 SGHAT, CDR2 FQNNGV. V was trimmed by 5 bases and J by 2 bases, leaving 15 bases between them. The CDR3 nucleotides are TGTGCCAGCAGCCTCAGCTCCTGGGGTAACACTGAAGCTTTCTTT. It is translated as CASSLSSWGNTEAFF.

This clonotype was found a few times. The CDR3 region is CASSSSGAGNSPLHF. In DNA form, the CDR3 reads TGTGCCAGTAGTTCTTCAGGGGCGGGTAATTCACCCCTCCACTTT. J is TRBJ1-6 and V is TRBV19, with D possibly being TRBD1 (6 bases). The CDR3 consists of 15 residues. Germline V gene lookup returns CDR1 LNHDA and CDR2 SQIVND (reference sequence). V lost 5 bases, J lost 6 bases, and 14 bases lay in between.

V usage is TRBV2 and J usage is TRBJ2-2; 7 bases match TRBD1. CDR3 length equals 18 residues. Germline V gene data show CDR1 as SNHLY and CDR2 as FYNNEI. The V gene end was trimmed by 9 bases and the J gene end by 8 bases; junction bases not matched to a gene: 24. The CDR3 is CASCIRGSRDRLPGELFF. The DNA for the CDR3 is TGTGCCAGTTGTATTCGAGGGTCCAGGGACAGATTACCGGGGGAGCTGTTTTTT.

The chain combines TRBV28 with TRBJ2-3; 8 bases align to TRBD1. This CDR3 is 14 amino acids long. Germline V lookup: CDR1 MDHEN, CDR2 SYDVKM. The trim removed 5 bases at V and 4 bases at J, leaving 5 bases unmatched. This CDR3 reads CASSPGQVPDTQYF. In DNA form, the CDR3 reads TGTGCCAGCAGTCCGGGACAGGTTCCAGATACGCAGTATTTT.